This T cell receptor (beta chain) came from a study of neurological immune-mediated disorders. TCRdb itself ran the 5' RACE reads through MiXCR, one entry per CDR3 protein. The table records some 45,000 distinct CDR3 sequences, about an eighth of them present only once. Between the trimmed V and J ends, which lost 6 bases and 0 bases, there was a span of 13 bases. CDR1 is MNHEY, CDR2 SMNVEV, per germline (reference sequence). The CDR3 loop spans 15 amino acids. Whole-study results and caveats: The highest TCR clonal expansion occurred in HTLV-1-associated myelopathy; multiple sclerosis fell below healthy controls.

In this sample, this clonotype turned up many times. Its cognate antigen is unknown. Regarding time point: longitudinal time-point 2. This rearrangement joins TRBV27 to TRBJ2-3; D is unresolved. Specimen: PBMCs. The sequence was collected from a male donor with HTLV-1-associated myelopathy (HAM/TSP). The DNA of the CDR3 is TGTGCCAGCAGGCCCCTCGGGCTCAGCACAGATACGCAGTATTTT. Translation gives CASRPLGLSTDTQYF.